The rows below give T cell receptor beta chains drawn from one sample of a study of beta chain features in type 1 diabetes. Assay: immunoSEQ multiplex PCR; the TCRdb copy retains only in-frame clones and omits some. The top ten clones hold 0.023% of a sample with about 930,000 clones, roughly 15% of them seen once. Material for sequencing was naive CD4+ T cells from blood. These receptors all stem from a young woman in good health. Both conserved end residues are part of each CDR3. A D gene is named only where the DNA matches it firmly. Where a row states a size, it is once, few, many or the class of an expanded clone; other rows omit it.

j_gene: TRBJ2-3; abundance: NA; d_gene: NA; v_gene: TRBV29-1; CDR3nt: TGCAGCGTGGCCGGGCGCTTTGGGGATACGCAGTATTTT; CDR3aa: CSVAGRFGDTQYF
j_gene: TRBJ2-7; abundance: NA; d_gene: TRBD2; v_gene: TRBV27; CDR3nt: TGTGCCAGCAGTTCACCCGGGACTACAAATTACGAGCAGTACTTC; CDR3aa: CASSSPGTTNYEQYF
j_gene: TRBJ1-2; abundance: few; d_gene: NA; v_gene: TRBV18; CDR3nt: TGTGCCAGCTCACCACCATGGGGAGTGGATGGCTACACCTTC; CDR3aa: CASSPPWGVDGYTF
j_gene: TRBJ2-1; abundance: NA; d_gene: NA; v_gene: TRBV11-3; CDR3nt: TGTGCCAGCAGCTTCCAGGAAAGGGATGAGCAGTTCTTC; CDR3aa: CASSFQERDEQFF
j_gene: TRBJ2-1; abundance: few; d_gene: TRBD2; v_gene: TRBV5-1; CDR3nt: TGCGCCAGCAGGAATCGACTAGCGAGCAATGAGCAGTTCTTC; CDR3aa: CASRNRLASNEQFF
j_gene: TRBJ2-7; abundance: NA; d_gene: TRBD1; v_gene: TRBV28; CDR3nt: TGTGCCAGCAGTCCCGGACAGGGACCGTCCGAGCAGTACTTC; CDR3aa: CASSPGQGPSEQYF
j_gene: TRBJ2-3; abundance: few; d_gene: TRBD2; v_gene: TRBV2; CDR3nt: TGTGCCAGCCAACCCCCGGGACTAGCGGGACCAGATACGCAGTATTTT; CDR3aa: CASQPPGLAGPDTQYF
j_gene: TRBJ2-6; abundance: many; d_gene: NA; v_gene: TRBV4-3; CDR3nt: TGCGCCAGCAGCCAAGACCTGCAGGGTGCTGGGGCCAACGTCCTGACTTTC; CDR3aa: CASSQDLQGAGANVLTF
j_gene: TRBJ2-7; abundance: NA; d_gene: TRBD1; v_gene: TRBV10-3; CDR3nt: TGTGCCATCAGTGACAGGGGGCACGAGCAGTACTTC; CDR3aa: CAISDRGHEQYF
j_gene: TRBJ2-5; abundance: few; d_gene: TRBD1; v_gene: TRBV27; CDR3nt: TGTGCCAGCAGTGCACGGACAGGGGGCAGGGAGACCCAGTACTTC; CDR3aa: CASSARTGGRETQYF
j_gene: TRBJ2-7; abundance: NA; d_gene: NA; v_gene: TRBV6-4; CDR3nt: TGTGCCAGCAGTGACTCGGGAGGGGGGGTTGCTCAGTACTTC; CDR3aa: CASSDSGGGVAQYF